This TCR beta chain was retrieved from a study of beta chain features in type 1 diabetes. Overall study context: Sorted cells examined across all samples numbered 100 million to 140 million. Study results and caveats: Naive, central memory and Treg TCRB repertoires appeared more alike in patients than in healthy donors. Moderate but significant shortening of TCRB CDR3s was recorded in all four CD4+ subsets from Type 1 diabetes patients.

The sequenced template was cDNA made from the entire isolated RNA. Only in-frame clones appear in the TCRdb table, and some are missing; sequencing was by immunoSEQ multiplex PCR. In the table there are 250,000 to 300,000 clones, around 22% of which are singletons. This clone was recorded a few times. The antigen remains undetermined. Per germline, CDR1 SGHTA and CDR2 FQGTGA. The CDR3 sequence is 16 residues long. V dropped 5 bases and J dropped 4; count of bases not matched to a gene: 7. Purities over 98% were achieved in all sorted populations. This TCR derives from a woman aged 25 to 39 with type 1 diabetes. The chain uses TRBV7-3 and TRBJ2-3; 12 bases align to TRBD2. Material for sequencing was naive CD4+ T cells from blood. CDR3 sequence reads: CASSRLAGGPADTQYF. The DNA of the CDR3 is TGTGCCAGCAGCCGTCTAGCGGGAGGGCCAGCAGATACGCAGTATTTT.